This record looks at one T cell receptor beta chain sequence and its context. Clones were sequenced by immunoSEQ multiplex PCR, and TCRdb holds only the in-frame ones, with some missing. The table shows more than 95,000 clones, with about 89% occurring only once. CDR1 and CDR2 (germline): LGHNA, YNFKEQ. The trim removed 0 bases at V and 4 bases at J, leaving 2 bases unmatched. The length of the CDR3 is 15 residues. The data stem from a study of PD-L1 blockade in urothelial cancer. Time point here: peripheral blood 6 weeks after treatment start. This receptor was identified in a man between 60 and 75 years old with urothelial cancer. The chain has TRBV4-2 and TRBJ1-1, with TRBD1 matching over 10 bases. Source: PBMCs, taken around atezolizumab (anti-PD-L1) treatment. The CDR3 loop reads CASSQDWDRGTEAFF. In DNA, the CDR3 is TGTGCCAGCAGCCAAGATTGGGACAGGGGCACTGAAGCTTTCTTT.